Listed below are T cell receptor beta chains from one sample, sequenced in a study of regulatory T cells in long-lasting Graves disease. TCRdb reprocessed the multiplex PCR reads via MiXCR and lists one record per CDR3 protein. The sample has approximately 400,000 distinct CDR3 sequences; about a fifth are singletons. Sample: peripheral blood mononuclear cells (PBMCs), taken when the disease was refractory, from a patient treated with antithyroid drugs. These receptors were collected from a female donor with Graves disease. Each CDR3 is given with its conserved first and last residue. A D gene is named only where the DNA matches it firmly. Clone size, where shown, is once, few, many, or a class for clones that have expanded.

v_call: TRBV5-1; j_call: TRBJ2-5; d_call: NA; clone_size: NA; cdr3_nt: TGCGCCAGCAGCCCAGGGATCCCCGGGCAAGAGACCCAGTACTTC; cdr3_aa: CASSPGIPGQETQYF
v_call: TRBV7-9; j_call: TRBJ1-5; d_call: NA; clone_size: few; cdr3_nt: TGTGCCAGCAGCCAGGGGAGTCACCAGCCCCAGCATTTT; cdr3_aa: CASSQGSHQPQHF
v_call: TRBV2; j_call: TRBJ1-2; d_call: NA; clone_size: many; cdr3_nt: TGTGCCAGCAGCGGGGGGAAAAACTATGGCTACACCTTC; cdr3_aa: CASSGGKNYGYTF
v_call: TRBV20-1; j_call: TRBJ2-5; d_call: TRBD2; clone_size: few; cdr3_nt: TGCAGTGCTACTAGCGGGGGAAACCAAGAGACCCAGTACTTC; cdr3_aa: CSATSGGNQETQYF
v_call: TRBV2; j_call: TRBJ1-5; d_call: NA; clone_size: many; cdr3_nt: TGTGCCAGCATCAAATCCCCGTACAGGGTAATTGGCAATCAGCCCCAGCATTTT; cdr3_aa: CASIKSPYRVIGNQPQHF
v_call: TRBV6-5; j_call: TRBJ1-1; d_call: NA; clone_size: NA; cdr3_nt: TGTGCCAGCAGTTACTCGATAGTGGCGAACACTGAAGCTTTCTTT; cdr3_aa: CASSYSIVANTEAFF
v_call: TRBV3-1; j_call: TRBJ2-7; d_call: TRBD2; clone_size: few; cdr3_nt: TGTGCCAGCAGCCAAGATATGGAGCGGGAGTGGCGCGAGCAGTACTTC; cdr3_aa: CASSQDMEREWREQYF
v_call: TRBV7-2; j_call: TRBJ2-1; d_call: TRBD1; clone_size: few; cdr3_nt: TGTGTGACCTTGGGACAGGGAGGGAGTGAGCAGTTCTTC; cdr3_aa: CVTLGQGGSEQFF
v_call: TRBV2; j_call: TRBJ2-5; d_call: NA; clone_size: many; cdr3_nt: TGTGCCAGCAGGGGGTTCGAAGAGACCCAGTACTTC; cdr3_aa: CASRGFEETQYF
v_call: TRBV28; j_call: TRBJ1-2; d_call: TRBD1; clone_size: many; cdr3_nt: TGTGCCAGCAATCCGGACAGGGAAGTCGGTGGCTACACCTTC; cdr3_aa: CASNPDREVGGYTF
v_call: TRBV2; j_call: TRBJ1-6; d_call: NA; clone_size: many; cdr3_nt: TGTGCCAGCAGGGGGTCGGAGGGTTCACCCCTCCACTTT; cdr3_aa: CASRGSEGSPLHF
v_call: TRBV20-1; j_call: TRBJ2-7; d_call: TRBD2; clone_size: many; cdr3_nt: TGCAGTGCTAGTAGTCTTAGCGGGAGGTTGTACGAGCAGTACTTC; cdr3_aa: CSASSLSGRLYEQYF
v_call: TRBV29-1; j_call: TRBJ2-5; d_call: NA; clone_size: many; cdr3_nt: TGCAGCGTTGAAGGCACAGCCCAAGAGACCCAGTACTTC; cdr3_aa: CSVEGTAQETQYF
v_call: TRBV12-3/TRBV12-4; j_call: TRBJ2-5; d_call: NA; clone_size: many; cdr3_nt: TGTGCCAGCAGTTGGCGGCAGGCCAAAGAGACCCAGTACTTC; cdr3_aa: CASSWRQAKETQYF
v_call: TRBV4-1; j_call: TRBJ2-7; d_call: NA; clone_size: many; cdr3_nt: TGCGCCAGCAGCCAAGGAGGGGCCGAGTACGAGCAGTACTTC; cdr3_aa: CASSQGGAEYEQYF
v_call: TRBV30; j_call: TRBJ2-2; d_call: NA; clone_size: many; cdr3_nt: TGTGCCTGGAGACTTACCGGGGAGCTGTTTTTT; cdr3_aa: CAWRLTGELFF
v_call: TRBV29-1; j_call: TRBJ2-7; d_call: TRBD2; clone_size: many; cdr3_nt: TGCAGCGTGGGGGGGAACTACGAGCAGTACTTC; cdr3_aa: CSVGGNYEQYF
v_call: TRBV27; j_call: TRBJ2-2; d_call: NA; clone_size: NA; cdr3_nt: TGTGCCAGCAGTTTTTACCCGGCCACCGGGGAGCTGTTTTTT; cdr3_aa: CASSFYPATGELFF
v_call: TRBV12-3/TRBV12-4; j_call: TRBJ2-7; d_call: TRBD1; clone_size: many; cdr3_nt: TGTGCCAGCAGGCCCACAGGGGGCCCCTACGAGCAGTACTTC; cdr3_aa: CASRPTGGPYEQYF
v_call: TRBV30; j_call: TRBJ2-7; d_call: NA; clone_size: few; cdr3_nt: TGTGCCTGGAGTGAGGGGTCCACCTACGAGCAGTACTTC; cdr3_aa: CAWSEGSTYEQYF
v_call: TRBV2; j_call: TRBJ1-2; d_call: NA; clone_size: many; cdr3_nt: TGTGCCAGCAGGAAAGGGGGGGGCGACTATGGCTACACCTTC; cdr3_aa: CASRKGGGDYGYTF
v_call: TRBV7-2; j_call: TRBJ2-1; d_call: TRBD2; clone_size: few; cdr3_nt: TGTGCCAGCAGCCCCGGACTAGCCTCTGACGAGCAGTTCTTC; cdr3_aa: CASSPGLASDEQFF
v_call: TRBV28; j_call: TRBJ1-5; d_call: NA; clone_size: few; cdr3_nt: TGTGCCAGCAGTCCCCCCTTTGGGCCCCAGCATTTT; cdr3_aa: CASSPPFGPQHF
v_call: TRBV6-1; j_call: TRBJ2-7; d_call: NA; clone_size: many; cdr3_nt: TGTGCCAGCAGTGAAGCCTCCTACGAGCAGTACTTC; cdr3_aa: CASSEASYEQYF
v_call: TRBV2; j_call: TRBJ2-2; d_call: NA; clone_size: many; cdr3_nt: TGTGCCAGTGAGGGGCGGGACACACCCGCCGGGGAGCTGTTTTTT; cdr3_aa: CASEGRDTPAGELFF
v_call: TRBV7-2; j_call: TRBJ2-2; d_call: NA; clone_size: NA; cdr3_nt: TGTGCCAGCAGCATGCTAAGGGGCTTTGGGACCGGGGAGCTGTTTTTT; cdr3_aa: CASSMLRGFGTGELFF
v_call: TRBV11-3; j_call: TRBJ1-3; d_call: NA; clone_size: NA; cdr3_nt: TGTGCCAGCAGTTCAGAATCTGGGAACACCATATATTTT; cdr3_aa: CASSSESGNTIYF
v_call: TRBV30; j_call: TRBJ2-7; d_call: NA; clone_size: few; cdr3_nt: TGTGCCTGGAGCGAACTAGGGTACGAGCAGTACTTC; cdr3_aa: CAWSELGYEQYF
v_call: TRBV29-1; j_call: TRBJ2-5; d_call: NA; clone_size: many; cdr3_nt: TGCAGCGTTGAAGATCTCGTGGTCCAAGAGACCCAGTACTTC; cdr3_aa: CSVEDLVVQETQYF
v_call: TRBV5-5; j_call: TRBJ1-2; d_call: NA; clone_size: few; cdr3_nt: TGTGCCAGCAGCTTATACCTGGACACCGCTAACTATGGCTACACCTTC; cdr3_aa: CASSLYLDTANYGYTF
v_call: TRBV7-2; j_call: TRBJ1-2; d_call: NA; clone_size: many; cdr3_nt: TGTGCCAGCGCGGGAGGCCTTGGCTACACCTTC; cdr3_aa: CASAGGLGYTF
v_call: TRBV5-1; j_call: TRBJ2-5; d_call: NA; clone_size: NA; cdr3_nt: TGCGCCAGCAGCTTGGCCGTGCTAGCAGAAGAGACCCAGTACTTC; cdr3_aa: CASSLAVLAEETQYF
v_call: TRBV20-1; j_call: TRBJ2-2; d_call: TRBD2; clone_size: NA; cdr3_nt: TGCAGTGCTACCAAGCGGGAAACCGGGGAGCTGTTTTTT; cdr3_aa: CSATKRETGELFF
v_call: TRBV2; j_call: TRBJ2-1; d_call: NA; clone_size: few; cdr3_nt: TGTGCCAGCAGTGACCCTCACAATGAGCAGTTCTTC; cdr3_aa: CASSDPHNEQFF
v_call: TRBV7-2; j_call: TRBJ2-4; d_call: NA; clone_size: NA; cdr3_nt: TGTACCAGCAGCATAACAGGGAGCATTCAGTACTTC; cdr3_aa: CTSSITGSIQYF
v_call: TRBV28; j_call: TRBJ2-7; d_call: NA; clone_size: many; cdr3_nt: TGTGCCAGCAGTTCCTTCGGGAGCTACGAGCAGTACTTC; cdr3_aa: CASSSFGSYEQYF
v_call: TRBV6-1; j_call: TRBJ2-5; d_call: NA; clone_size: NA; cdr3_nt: TGTGCCAGCACCCGGACACCCCAAGAGACCCAGTACTTC; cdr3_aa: CASTRTPQETQYF
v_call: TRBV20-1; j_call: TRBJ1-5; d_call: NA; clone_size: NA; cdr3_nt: TGCAGTGCTAGTCAGGGCGTTAGCAATCAGCCCCAGCATTTT; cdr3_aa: CSASQGVSNQPQHF
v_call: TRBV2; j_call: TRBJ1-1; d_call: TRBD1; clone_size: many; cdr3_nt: TGTGCCAGCAGTTTCGAGGGACAGGGGATTTTGAACACTGAAGCTTTCTTT; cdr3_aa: CASSFEGQGILNTEAFF
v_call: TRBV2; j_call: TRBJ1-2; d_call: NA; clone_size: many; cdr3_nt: TGTGCCAGCAGTGATGGCTACACCTTC; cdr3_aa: CASSDGYTF
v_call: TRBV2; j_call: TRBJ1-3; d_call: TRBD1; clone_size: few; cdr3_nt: TGTGCCAGCAAGGACAGGGCTGGAAACACCATATATTTT; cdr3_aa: CASKDRAGNTIYF
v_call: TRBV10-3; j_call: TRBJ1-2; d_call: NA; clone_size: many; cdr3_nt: TGTGCCATCACCAACACAGGGAACTATGGCTACACCTTC; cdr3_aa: CAITNTGNYGYTF
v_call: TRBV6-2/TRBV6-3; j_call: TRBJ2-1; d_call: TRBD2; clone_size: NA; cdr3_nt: TGTGCCAGCAGGGGCACTAGCGCCGATGAGCAGTTCTTC; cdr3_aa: CASRGTSADEQFF
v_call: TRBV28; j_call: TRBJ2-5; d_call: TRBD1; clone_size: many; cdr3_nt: TGTGCCAGCAGTTACCTAGGGGTGGGACAGTACCAAGAGACCCAGTACTTC; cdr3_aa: CASSYLGVGQYQETQYF
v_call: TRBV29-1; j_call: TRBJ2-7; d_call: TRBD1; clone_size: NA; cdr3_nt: TGCAGCGCCCGGACAGGCCACGAGCAGTACTTC; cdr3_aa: CSARTGHEQYF
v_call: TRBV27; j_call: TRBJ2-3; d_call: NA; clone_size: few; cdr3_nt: TGTGCCAGCAGTTTAGCGGGGCGTCGCACAGATACGCAGTATTTT; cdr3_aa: CASSLAGRRTDTQYF